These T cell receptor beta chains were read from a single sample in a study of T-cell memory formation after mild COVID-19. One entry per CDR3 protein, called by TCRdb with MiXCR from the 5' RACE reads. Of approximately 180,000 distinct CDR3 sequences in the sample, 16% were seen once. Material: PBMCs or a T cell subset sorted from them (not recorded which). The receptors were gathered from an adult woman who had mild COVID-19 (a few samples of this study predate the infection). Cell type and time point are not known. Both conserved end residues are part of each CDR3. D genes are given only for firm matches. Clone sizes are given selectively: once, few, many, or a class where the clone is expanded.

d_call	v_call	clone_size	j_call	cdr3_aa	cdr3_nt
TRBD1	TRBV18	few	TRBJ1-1	CASSPPGRGRTEAFF	TGTGCCAGCTCACCCCCGGGGAGGGGGCGGACTGAAGCTTTCTTT
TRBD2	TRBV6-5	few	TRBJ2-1	CASRGTSGGDEQFF	TGTGCCAGCAGGGGGACTAGCGGTGGAGATGAGCAGTTCTTC
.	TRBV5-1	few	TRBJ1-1	CASSLDSPTTEAFF	TGCGCCAGCAGCCTGGACAGCCCTACGACTGAAGCTTTCTTT
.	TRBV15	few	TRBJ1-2	CATSRGKGLKGYTF	TGTGCCACCAGCAGAGGCAAGGGGCTGAAAGGCTACACCTTC
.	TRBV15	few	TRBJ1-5	CATSRENRVWGQPQHF	TGTGCCACCAGCAGGGAAAACAGGGTTTGGGGTCAGCCCCAGCATTTT
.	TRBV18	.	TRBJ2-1	CASSLTSSNEQFF	TGTGCCAGCTCACTCACTAGTTCGAATGAGCAGTTCTTC
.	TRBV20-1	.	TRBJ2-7	CSASQWAGYEQYF	TGCAGTGCTAGCCAGTGGGCAGGCTACGAGCAGTACTTC
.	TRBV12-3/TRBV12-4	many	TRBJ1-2	CASSLSSGFYTF	TGTGCCAGCAGTTTAAGTTCTGGGTTCTACACCTTC
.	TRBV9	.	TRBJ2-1	CASSWKVNSDEQFF	TGTGCCAGCAGCTGGAAGGTTAATAGCGATGAGCAGTTCTTC
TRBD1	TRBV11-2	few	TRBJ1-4	CASSLRGLGGTVANEKLFF	TGTGCCAGCAGCTTAAGAGGTTTAGGGGGCACGGTGGCTAATGAAAAACTGTTTTTT
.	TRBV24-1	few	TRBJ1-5	CATSDPGNQPQHF	TGTGCCACCAGTGACCCGGGGAATCAGCCCCAGCATTTT
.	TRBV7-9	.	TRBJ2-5	CASSAQGVFHETQYF	TGTGCCAGCAGCGCACAGGGTGTGTTCCACGAGACCCAGTACTTC
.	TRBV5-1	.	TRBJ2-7	CASSRKQGYEQYF	TGCGCCAGCAGCCGAAAACAGGGTTACGAGCAGTACTTC
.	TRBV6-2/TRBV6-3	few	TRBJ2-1	CASSQRYNEQFF	TGTGCCAGCAGCCAAAGATACAATGAGCAGTTCTTC
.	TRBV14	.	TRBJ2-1	CASSLRPGHNEQFF	TGTGCCAGCAGTTTAAGACCAGGTCACAATGAGCAGTTCTTC
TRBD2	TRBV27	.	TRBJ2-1	CASSLGRAGEQFF	TGTGCCAGCAGTTTAGGGAGGGCCGGTGAGCAGTTCTTC
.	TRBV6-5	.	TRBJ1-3	CASRDRSPGNTIYF	TGTGCCAGCCGAGACAGGTCCCCTGGAAACACCATATATTTT
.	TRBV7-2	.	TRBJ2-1	CASSLEGDPSYNEQFF	TGTGCCAGCAGCTTAGAGGGGGACCCTTCCTACAATGAGCAGTTCTTC
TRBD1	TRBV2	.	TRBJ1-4	CASSGQGREKLFF	TGTGCCAGCAGTGGACAGGGGAGGGAAAAACTGTTTTTT
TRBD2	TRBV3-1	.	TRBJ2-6	CASSQALSGRLLSGANVLTF	TGTGCCAGCAGCCAAGCCCTTAGCGGGAGACTGCTCTCTGGGGCCAACGTCCTGACTTTC
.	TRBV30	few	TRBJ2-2	CAWSPYPGTKNTGELFF	TGTGCCTGGAGTCCTTACCCCGGGACAAAGAACACCGGGGAGCTGTTTTTT
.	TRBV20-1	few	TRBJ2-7	CSARDYSGFSYEQYF	TGCAGTGCTAGAGATTATAGCGGTTTCTCCTACGAGCAGTACTTC
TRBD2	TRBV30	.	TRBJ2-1	CAWSPGHLLAGGLNEQFF	TGTGCCTGGAGTCCAGGTCACCTACTAGCGGGAGGGCTCAATGAGCAGTTCTTC
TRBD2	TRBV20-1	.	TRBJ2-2	CSAPLRSGVGDTGELFF	TGCAGTGCTCCCTTGAGGAGCGGGGTAGGGGACACCGGGGAGCTGTTTTTT
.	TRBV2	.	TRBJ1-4	CASSEWTEPTNEKLFF	TGTGCCAGCAGTGAGTGGACAGAACCAACTAATGAAAAACTGTTTTTT
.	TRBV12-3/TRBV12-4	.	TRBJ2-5	CASSLVRGGKTQYF	TGTGCCAGCAGTTTGGTCAGGGGAGGAAAGACCCAGTACTTC
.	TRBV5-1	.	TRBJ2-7	CASSLALPGRYEQYF	TGCGCCAGCAGCTTGGCCTTGCCAGGGCGGTACGAGCAGTACTTC
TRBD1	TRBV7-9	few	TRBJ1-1	CASSFSGGNMNTEAFF	TGTGCCAGCAGCTTTTCAGGGGGCAATATGAACACTGAAGCTTTCTTT
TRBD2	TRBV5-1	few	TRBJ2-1	CASSLGGLAGVNEQFF	TGCGCCAGCAGCTTGGGGGGACTAGCGGGAGTCAATGAGCAGTTCTTC
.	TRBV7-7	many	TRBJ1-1	CASSRQENTEAFF	TGTGCCAGCAGTAGACAGGAGAACACTGAAGCTTTCTTT
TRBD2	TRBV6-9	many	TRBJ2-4	CASTPDTSGGAQNIQYF	TGTGCCAGCACTCCGGATACTAGCGGGGGGGCCCAAAACATTCAGTACTTC
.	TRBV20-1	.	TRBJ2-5	CSASQGASKETQYF	TGCAGTGCGAGTCAGGGAGCATCAAAAGAGACCCAGTACTTC
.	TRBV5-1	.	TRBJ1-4	CASSLEGPEKLFF	TGCGCCAGCAGCTTGGAGGGACCGGAAAAACTGTTTTTT
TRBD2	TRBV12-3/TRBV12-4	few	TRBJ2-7	CASSLGVAGVYEQYF	TGTGCCAGCAGTTTGGGAGTAGCGGGGGTCTACGAGCAGTACTTC
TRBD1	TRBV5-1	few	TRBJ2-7	CASSNPLRTGGSYEQYF	TGCGCCAGCAGCAACCCCCTCAGGACAGGGGGCTCCTACGAGCAGTACTTC
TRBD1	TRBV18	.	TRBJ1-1	CASSPRWDRGRKTEAFF	TGTGCCAGCTCACCACGCTGGGACAGGGGGCGCAAAACTGAAGCTTTCTTT
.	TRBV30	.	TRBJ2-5	CAWSVLGGETQYF	TGTGCCTGGAGTGTACTCGGGGGAGAGACCCAGTACTTC
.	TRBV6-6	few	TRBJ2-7	CASSQLQGPGEQYF	TGTGCCAGCAGCCAACTTCAGGGGCCGGGCGAGCAGTACTTC
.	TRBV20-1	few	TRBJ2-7	CSASLVGMNEQYF	TGCAGTGCTAGCCTTGTAGGGATGAACGAGCAGTACTTC
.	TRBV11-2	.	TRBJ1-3	CASSLDFTGGNTIYF	TGTGCCAGCAGCTTAGATTTTACAGGAGGAAACACCATATATTTT
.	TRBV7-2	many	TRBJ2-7	CASSSDWGFSYEQYF	TGTGCCAGCAGCTCCGATTGGGGGTTCTCCTACGAGCAGTACTTC
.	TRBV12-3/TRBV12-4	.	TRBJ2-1	CASSFSVQEQFF	TGTGCCAGCAGCTTCTCGGTCCAAGAGCAGTTCTTC
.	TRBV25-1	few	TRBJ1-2	CASSLSGVSHGYTF	TGTGCCAGCAGCCTAAGTGGGGTTAGCCATGGCTACACCTTC
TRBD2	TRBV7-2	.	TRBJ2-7	CASSSGLARYEQYF	TGTGCCAGCAGCTCCGGACTAGCGAGATACGAGCAGTACTTC
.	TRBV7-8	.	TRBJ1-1	CASSRRGGGPTEAFF	TGTGCCAGCAGCCGACGAGGGGGGGGGCCCACTGAAGCTTTCTTT
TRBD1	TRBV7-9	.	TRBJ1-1	CASSLTRTGENTEAFF	TGTGCCAGCAGCCTTACTAGGACAGGAGAGAACACTGAAGCTTTCTTT
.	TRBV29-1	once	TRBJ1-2	CSVEEGGNGYTF	TGCAGCGTTGAAGAGGGGGGCAATGGCTACACCTTC
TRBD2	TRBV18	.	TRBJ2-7	CASSLGAGDHYEQYF	TGTGCCAGCTCCCTTGGGGCGGGAGACCACTACGAGCAGTACTTC
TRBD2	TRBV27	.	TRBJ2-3	CASKPRATSGGLTDTQYF	TGTGCCAGCAAACCGCGAGCGACTAGCGGGGGGCTCACAGATACGCAGTATTTT
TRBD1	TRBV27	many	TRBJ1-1	CASSLQGAGNTEAFF	TGTGCCAGCAGTTTACAGGGGGCAGGGAACACTGAAGCTTTCTTT
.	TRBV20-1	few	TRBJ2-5	CSARRGQETQYF	TGCAGTGCTAGAAGGGGGCAAGAGACCCAGTACTTC
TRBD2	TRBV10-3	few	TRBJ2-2	CAIRTAREGNTGELFF	TGTGCCATCAGGACCGCCAGGGAGGGGAACACCGGGGAGCTGTTTTTT
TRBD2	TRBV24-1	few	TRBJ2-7	CATSRGGTAEQYF	TGTGCCACCAGTAGGGGAGGGACGGCCGAGCAGTACTTC
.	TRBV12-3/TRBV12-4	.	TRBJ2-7	CASSYSPKPHEQYF	TGTGCCAGCAGTTATAGCCCTAAACCCCACGAGCAGTACTTC
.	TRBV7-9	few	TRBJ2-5	CASSTDSKETQYF	TGTGCCAGCAGCACGGACAGCAAAGAGACCCAGTACTTC
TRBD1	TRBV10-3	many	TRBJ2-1	CAISGRDRGYNEQFF	TGTGCCATCAGTGGCCGGGACAGGGGCTACAATGAGCAGTTCTTC
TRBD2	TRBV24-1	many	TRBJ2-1	CATSDTGRAKEQFF	TGTGCCACCAGTGATACCGGGAGGGCCAAGGAGCAGTTCTTC
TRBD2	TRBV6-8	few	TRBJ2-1	CASRLAGVYNEQFF	TGTGCCAGCAGGCTAGCGGGAGTTTACAATGAGCAGTTCTTC
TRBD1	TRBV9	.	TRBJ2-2	CASSVGQGAGTGELFF	TGTGCCAGCAGCGTAGGACAGGGGGCGGGCACCGGGGAGCTGTTTTTT
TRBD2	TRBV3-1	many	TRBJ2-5	CASSQDATSASQETQYF	TGTGCCAGCAGCCAAGATGCGACTAGCGCAAGCCAAGAGACCCAGTACTTC